This TCR beta chain was captured in a study of cytomegalovirus exposure and HLA in healthy donors (dated by TCRdb to 2017 to 2019). For context, the study as a whole: An earlier analysis of roughly 630 of the donors reported 250 to 300 Gb of sequence data and 120 million or so unique TCR beta sequences from 150 million to 200 million T cells. Roughly 290 gigabases of sequencing data and approximately 92 million unique TCR sequences made up an early release that covered approximately 650 HLA-typed donors. Among the roughly 400 genotyped donors, approximately 82% belonged to the genetic ancestry cluster associated with self-reported Caucasian donors. The aim of the study was to test whether cataloging public T cell receptors could identify signatures of past pathogen exposure. The study profiled the T cell repertoires of 500 to 800 subjects by immunosequencing and related them to cytomegalovirus serostatus. In addition to the first cohort of 666 subjects, a separate validation cohort of approximately 130 different subjects was used. To predict cytomegalovirus infection status, the study brought together high-throughput TCR immunosequencing, statistical association of individual TCRs with disease status, and machine learning. To study patterns of TCR occurrence, a later analysis re-analyzed previously published TCR beta repertoires from 500 to 850 donors and added high-resolution HLA genotyping. In the later analysis, no new phenotypic data were used to find candidate immune exposures; instead, reliance was placed on TCR beta sequences and their occurrence across donors. In an earlier analysis of 500 to 650 of the donors, high-throughput TCR beta sequencing was used to judge whether each TCR beta V gene segment behaved as functional or pseudogenic. Alongside the repertoire data, information on donor age, sex, ethnicity and CMV serostatus was compiled. A later genetic analysis used genome-wide SNP genotypes for about 60% of the roughly 700 donors, treating that subset as a discovery cohort. All discovery cohort repertoires had been generated on a single sequencing platform. Class I and class II HLA loci were covered by the typing at four-digit resolution. The number of donors typed differed by locus, with about 629-630 for A, B, C, DRB1 and DQB1, roughly 550 for DQA1, approximately 570 for DPA1, and approximately 470 for DPB1. Five DR-DQ haplotypes were treated as single units for association and clustering because of strong linkage in the cohort. Across 300 to 400 genotyped donors of the cohort, an average of roughly 250,000 unique TCR beta nucleotide sequences per donor were sequenced, and around 20% of those sequences were non-productive. Study-wide conclusions, independent of this receptor: Correlated functional status among segregating V segments might be attributable to linkage disequilibrium, but an unknown experimental factor could not be ruled out. In a later analysis, the rate of TCR association differed among HLA loci, with DRB1 alleles having the most associated TCRs and HLA-C alleles having the fewest. The sequencing pipeline was judged likely to have produced a cluster of highly shared sequence variants as a technical artifact. A later analysis found that most CMV-associated TCR beta chains appeared HLA-restricted, with HLA associations seemingly driven largely by CMV exposure. Because counts were too low, about 15 rarely observed V segments, including chromosome 9 orphons, were left out of the earlier analysis of approximately 500 of the donors. Because HLA typing was missing for some donors at each locus, association tests included only the typed subset. Specific HLA alleles were associated with 15,000 to 20,000 TCR beta sequences at a false discovery rate of 0.05 in a later analysis. In vitro tests confirmed that three of the cytomegalovirus-associated TCR beta chains recognize cytomegalovirus antigens. Presence/absence analyses assumed roughly uniform sequencing depth across donors, an assumption that may not hold. The study gave a list of some 150 TCR beta chains associated with cytomegalovirus. Cytomegalovirus status was reported to be diagnosed by the classifier with high specificity and sensitivity in both the original and validation cohorts. Only TCR beta chains were sequenced in this cohort, and the absence of alpha or paired-chain data limited detectable features. The authors suggested that the approach could potentially be extended to other disease states and immunological phenotypes. Compared with the roughly 700-donor mean, donors in an Asian-associated ancestry cluster had fewer N-insertions in productive TCRs, according to a later genetic analysis. While some public TCRs were present in many individuals, most TCR sequences turned up only very rarely across donors. Because the 87-base-pair reads could not distinguish some IMGT-functional V segments, including TRBV6-2 and TRBV6-3, those segments were excluded. Immune exposure information for the cohort was limited to CMV serostatus. A further reported finding was that TCR beta sequences accurately predicted the HLA-A and HLA-B alleles for most subjects in the first cohort. In a later genetic analysis, a missense DCLRE1C variant was associated with V-gene and J-gene trimming of TCR beta chains, and the association was replicated in an independent cohort. According to a later analysis, parvovirus B19, influenza, CMV and Epstein-Barr virus appeared linked to several top co-occurrence clusters. In a later analysis, HLA-associated TCR beta chains showed more clonal expansion and lower generation probabilities than non-associated chains that were equally common. An earlier analysis of approximately 530 of the donors showed that most TCR beta V segments appeared in productive rearrangements either about 87% or about 30% of the time, which broadly matched IMGT annotations. Assigning TCR associations to individual alleles was difficult when HLA alleles, especially DR and DQ, strongly co-occurred.

The germline V gene gives CDR1 as MGHRA and CDR2 as YSYEKL. V gives up 1 base and J gives up 11 bases, and the segment between their germline ends measures 17 bases. The cysteine opens and the phenylalanine closes a CDR3 of 14 amino acids. CDR3 DNA is the only sequence kept; it has 42 bases, read in frame from the first base. Library construction relied on the immunoSEQ multiplex PCR assay. For the multiplex PCR, a mixture combining 60 forward primers for TCR Vbeta segments and 13 reverse primers for TCR Jbeta segments was used. The CDR3 region of rearranged TCR beta genes was amplified from genomic DNA with a multiplex PCR assay. On the Illumina HiSeq System, the amplified TCR beta libraries were sequenced as 87-base-pair reads. The paper's processing steps were these. In a later analysis, some 80 million unique TCR beta chains were counted across the roughly 670 repertoires, and around 10 million of these chains were shared by at least two donors. Raw reads were error-corrected and collapsed into unique sequences with a nearest-neighbor algorithm that merged closely related sequences to remove PCR and sequencing errors. CDR3 sequences were aligned to IMGT reference sequences to assign V, D and J gene segments. Each retained sequence needed at least a six-nucleotide match to both a V gene segment and a J gene segment. A rearrangement was called productive if the CDR3 had no stop codons and remained in frame with V and J, and every other rearrangement was called non-productive. Following IMGT convention, CDR3 was defined as the stretch from the second conserved V-encoded cysteine to the conserved J-encoded phenylalanine. Sequences without an unambiguous match to a single V gene segment were excluded from the earlier analysis of 587 of the donors. In an earlier analysis of 500 to 750 of the donors, V segments were called functional above 56.7% productive rearrangements and were called segregating when the between-donor standard deviation exceeded 5%. A statistical classification framework was built to diagnose cytomegalovirus status from the catalog of TCR beta chain sequences. In a later analysis, TCR nucleotide sequences were compared against IMGT/GENE-DB human TR gene sequences so that V and J genes could be assigned. In a later analysis, CDR3 sequences and most-parsimonious VDJ recombination scenarios were assigned using the TCRdist pipeline. In a later analysis, every TCR beta chain was defined by the combination of its CDR3 amino acid sequence and its V-gene family, and reads without a unique V-gene family were dropped. To address suspected cross-contamination and a sequencing artifact, a later analysis removed roughly 640 highly shared, low-generation-probability nucleotide sequences. A later analysis calculated a clonal expansion index for each public chain from normalized within-repertoire ranks of inferred template counts. In a later analysis, generation probabilities were computed with a VDJ recombination model fitted to out-of-frame rearrangements, and the resulting probabilities were checked against IGoR. In a later analysis, TCR-TCR, TCR-HLA and TCR-CMV co-occurrence was scored with hypergeometric tests, and a repertoire-size bias correction was applied to TCR pairs. To estimate false discovery rates, a later analysis permuted the HLA or CMV assignments 20 times. In a later analysis, co-occurring TCRs were grouped with DBSCAN, and TCRdist sequence similarity was added when clustering was performed within HLA-allele-positive subsets. Repertoires with fewer than 30,000 or more than 120,000 public chains, plus five repertoires with anomalous nucleotide sharing, were excluded from co-occurrence clustering. In its TCRdb copy, this immuneACCESS table keeps in-frame sequences only and misses some clones. Where compared with another copy, unresolved V genes explain less than half of these, and the others have no known cause. For V, J and clone size, that table is used; D and trimming come from the DNA. The sample profile shows around 180,000 clones; about 88% of them were found once. The top ten clonotypes cover roughly 0.24% of the sample.

The cohort comprised fewer than 750 healthy bone marrow donors. At the time of sampling, all cohort members were nominally healthy, though unrecorded immune exposures were likely present. The donor tested CMV seronegative, placing the donor among the approximately 360 seronegative members of the cohort. Every donor gave a peripheral blood sample, and the peripheral blood mononuclear cells from that sample were used for TCR beta sequencing. The Qiagen DNeasy Blood Extraction Kit was used to extract genomic DNA from the blood cell samples. Comments on this clone: It has no known antigen specificity. One base away there is no much larger clone; base qualities are not given.

Sequenced sample: PBMCs. The origin of this receptor is a girl under two years old in good health and CMV-seronegative. Rearrangement joined TRBV4-1 to TRBJ2-5; TRBD1 is a possible D gene, resting on 6 matching bases. The nucleotides read TGCGCCAGCAGCCAAGGAACAGGGCGTCGTGAGCAGTACTTC. The resulting protein is CASSQGTGRREQYF.